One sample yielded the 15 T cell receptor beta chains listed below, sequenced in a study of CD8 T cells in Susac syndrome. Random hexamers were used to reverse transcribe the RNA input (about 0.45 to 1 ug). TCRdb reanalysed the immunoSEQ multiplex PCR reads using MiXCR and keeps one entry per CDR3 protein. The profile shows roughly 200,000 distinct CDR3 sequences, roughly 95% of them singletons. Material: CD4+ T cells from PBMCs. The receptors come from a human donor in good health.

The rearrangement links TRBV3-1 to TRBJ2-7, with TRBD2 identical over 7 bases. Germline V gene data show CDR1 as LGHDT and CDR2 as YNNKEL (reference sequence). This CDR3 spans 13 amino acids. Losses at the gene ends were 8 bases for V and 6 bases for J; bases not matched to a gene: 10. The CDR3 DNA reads TGTGCCAGCCTCGGCGGGGGATCGGGCGAGCAGTACTTC. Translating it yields CASLGGGSGEQYF.

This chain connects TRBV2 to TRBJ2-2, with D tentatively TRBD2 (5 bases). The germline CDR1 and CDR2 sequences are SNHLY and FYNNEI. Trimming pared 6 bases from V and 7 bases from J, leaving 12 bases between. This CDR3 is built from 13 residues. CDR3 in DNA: TGTGCCAGCAGCCGGGGTAAAGGCGGGGAGCTGTTTTTT. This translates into CASSRGKGGELFF.

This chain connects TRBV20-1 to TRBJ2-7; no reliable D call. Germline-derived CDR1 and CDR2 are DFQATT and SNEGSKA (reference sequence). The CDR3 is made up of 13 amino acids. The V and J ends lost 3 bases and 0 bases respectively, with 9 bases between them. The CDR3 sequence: CSASPGSSYEQYV. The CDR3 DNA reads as TGCAGTGCTAGTCCAGGCAGCTCCTACGAGCAGTACGTC.

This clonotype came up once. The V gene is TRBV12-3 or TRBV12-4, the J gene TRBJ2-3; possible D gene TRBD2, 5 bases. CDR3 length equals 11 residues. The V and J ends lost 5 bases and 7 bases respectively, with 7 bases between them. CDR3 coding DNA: TGTGCCAGCAGTAGCGGCAATACGCAGTATTTT. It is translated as CASSSGNTQYF.

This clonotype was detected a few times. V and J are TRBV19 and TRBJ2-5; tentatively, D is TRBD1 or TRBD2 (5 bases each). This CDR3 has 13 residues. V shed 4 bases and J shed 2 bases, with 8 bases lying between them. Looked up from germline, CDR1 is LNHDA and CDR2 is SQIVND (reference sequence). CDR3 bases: TGTGCCAGTAGTACCGGGACGCAAGAGACCCAGTACTTC. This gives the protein CASSTGTQETQYF.

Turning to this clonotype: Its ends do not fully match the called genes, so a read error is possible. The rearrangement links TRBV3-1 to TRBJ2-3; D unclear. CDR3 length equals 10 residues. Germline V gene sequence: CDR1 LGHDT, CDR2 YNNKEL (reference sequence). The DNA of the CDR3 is TGTGCCAGCAGCCAAGAAAGGATCTTTTTT. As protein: CASSQERIFF.

The CDR3 bases are TGCAGTGCTCTACCGCAGGGGCACACAGATACGCAGTATTTT. Translation gives CSALPQGHTDTQYF. V is TRBV20-1 and J is TRBJ2-3; D perhaps matches TRBD1 (6 bases). The V gene lost 5 bases and the J gene lost 2 bases, with 14 bases spanning the gap. Germline lookup yields CDR1 DFQATT and CDR2 SNEGSKA (reference sequence). The CDR3 contains 14 residues.

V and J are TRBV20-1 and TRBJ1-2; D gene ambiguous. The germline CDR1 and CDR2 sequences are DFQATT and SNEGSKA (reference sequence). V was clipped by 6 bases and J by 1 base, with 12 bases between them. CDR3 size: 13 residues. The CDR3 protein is CSAFQGSNYGYTF. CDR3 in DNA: TGCAGTGCGTTCCAAGGGAGTAACTATGGCTACACCTTC.

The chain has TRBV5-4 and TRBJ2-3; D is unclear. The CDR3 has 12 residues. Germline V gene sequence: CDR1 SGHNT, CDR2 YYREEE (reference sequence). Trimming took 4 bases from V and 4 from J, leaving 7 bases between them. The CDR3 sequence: CASSRDSDTQYF. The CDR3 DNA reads TGTGCCAGCAGCAGAGATTCAGATACGCAGTATTTT.

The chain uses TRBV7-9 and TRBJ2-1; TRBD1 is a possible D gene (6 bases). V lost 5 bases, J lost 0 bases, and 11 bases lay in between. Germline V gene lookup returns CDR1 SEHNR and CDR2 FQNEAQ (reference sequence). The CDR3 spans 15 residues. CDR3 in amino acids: CASSPDRYSYNEQFF. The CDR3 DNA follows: TGTGCCAGCAGCCCCGACAGGTACTCCTACAATGAGCAGTTCTTC.

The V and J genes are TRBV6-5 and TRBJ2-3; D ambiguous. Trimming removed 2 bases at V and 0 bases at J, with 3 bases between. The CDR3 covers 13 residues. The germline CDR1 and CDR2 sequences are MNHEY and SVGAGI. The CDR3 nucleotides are TGTGCCAGCAGTTACGACAGCACAGATACGCAGTATTTT. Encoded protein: CASSYDSTDTQYF.

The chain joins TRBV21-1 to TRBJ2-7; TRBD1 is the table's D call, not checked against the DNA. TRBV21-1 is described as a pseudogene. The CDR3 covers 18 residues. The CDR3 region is CASSGRQTGDFGGYEQYV. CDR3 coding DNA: TGTGCCAGCAGTGGGAGGCAAACAGGGGACTTCGGGGGATACGAGCAGTACGTC.

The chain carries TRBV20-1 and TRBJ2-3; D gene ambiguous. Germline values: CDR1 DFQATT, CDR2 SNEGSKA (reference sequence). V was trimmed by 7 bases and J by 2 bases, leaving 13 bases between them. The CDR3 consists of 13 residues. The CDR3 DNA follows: TGCAGTGACGCGAGGCGGCCCACAGATACGCAGTATTTT. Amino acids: CSDARRPTDTQYF.

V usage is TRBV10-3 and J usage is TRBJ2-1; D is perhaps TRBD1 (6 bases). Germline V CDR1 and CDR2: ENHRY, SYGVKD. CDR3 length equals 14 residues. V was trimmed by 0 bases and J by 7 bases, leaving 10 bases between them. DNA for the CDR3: TGTGCCATCAGTGAGTCGATCAGGGGAAATGAGCAGTTCTTC. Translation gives CAISESIRGNEQFF.

The CDR3 loop is CASSPQLEQFF. CDR3 in DNA: TGTGCCAGCAGCCCCCAGTTAGAGCAGTTCTTC. The rearrangement joins TRBV7-9 to TRBJ2-1, with unresolved D. The germline gives CDR1 SEHNR, CDR2 FQNEAQ (reference sequence). Trimming left V 5 bases short and J 10 bases short, with 9 bases between. The CDR3 is 11 amino acids.